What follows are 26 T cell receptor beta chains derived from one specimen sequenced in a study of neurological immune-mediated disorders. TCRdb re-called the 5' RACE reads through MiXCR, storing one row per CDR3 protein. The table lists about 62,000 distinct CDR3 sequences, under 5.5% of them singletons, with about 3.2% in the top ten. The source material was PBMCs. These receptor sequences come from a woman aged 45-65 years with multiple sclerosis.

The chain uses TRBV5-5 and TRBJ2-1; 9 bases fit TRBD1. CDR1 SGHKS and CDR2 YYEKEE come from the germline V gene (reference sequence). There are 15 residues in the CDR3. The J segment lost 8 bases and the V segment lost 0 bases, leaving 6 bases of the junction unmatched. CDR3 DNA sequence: TGTGCCAGCAGCTTGGGTACAGGGGGCGGCGATGAGCAGTTCTTC. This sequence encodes CASSLGTGGGDEQFF.

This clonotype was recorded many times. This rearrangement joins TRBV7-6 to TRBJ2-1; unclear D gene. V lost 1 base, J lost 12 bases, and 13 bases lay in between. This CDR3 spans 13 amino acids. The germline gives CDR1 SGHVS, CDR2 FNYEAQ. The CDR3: CASSLDGVGPQFF. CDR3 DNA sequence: TGTGCCAGCAGCTTAGATGGGGTGGGCCCGCAGTTCTTC.

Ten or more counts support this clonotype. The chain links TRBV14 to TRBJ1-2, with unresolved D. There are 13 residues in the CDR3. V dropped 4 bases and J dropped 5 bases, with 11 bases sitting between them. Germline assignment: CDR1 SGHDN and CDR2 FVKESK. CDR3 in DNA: TGTGCCAGCAGCCGCGATACCGAGTATGGCTACACCTTC. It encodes CASSRDTEYGYTF.

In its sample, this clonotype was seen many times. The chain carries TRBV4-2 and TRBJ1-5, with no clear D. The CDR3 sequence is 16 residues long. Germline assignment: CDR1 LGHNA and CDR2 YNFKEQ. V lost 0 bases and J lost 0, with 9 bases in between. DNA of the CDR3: TGTGCCAGCAGCCAAGAATGGGCACCTAGCAATCAGCCCCAGCATTTT. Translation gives CASSQEWAPSNQPQHF.

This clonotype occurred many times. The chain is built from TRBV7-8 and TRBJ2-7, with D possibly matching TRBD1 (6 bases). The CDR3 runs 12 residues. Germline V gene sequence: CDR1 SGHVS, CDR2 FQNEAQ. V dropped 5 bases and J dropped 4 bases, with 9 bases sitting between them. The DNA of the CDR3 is TGTGCCAGCAGCCATGGACAGTACGAGCAGTACGTC. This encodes CASSHGQYEQYV.

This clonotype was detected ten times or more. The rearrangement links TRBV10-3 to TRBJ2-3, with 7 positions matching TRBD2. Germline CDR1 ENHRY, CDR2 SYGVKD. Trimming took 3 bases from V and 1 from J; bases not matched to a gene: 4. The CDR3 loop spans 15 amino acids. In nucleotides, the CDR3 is TGTGCCATCAGTGAACTCAGCGGGGGCACAGATACGCAGTATTTT. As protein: CAISELSGGTDTQYF.

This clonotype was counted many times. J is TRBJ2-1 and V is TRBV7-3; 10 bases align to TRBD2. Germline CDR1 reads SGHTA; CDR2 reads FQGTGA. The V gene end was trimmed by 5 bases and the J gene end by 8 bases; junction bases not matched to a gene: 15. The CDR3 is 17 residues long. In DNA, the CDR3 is TGTGCCAGCAGCCTCAACCCAAGCGGGGGGGGTGGCTATGAGCAGTTCTTC. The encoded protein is CASSLNPSGGGGYEQFF.

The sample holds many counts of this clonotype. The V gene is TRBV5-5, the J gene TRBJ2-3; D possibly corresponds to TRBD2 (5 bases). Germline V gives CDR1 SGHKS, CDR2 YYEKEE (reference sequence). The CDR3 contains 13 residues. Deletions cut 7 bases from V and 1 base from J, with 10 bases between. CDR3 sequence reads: CASHFGGTDTQYF. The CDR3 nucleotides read TGTGCCAGCCACTTCGGGGGCACAGATACGCAGTATTTT.

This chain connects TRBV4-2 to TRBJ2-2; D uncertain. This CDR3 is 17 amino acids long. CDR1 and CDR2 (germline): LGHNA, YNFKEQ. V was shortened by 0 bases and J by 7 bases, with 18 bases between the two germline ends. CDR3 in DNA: TGTGCCAGCAGCCAAGATGGTAGCATCAGAAAGAGCGGGGAGCTGTTTTTT. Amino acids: CASSQDGSIRKSGELFF.

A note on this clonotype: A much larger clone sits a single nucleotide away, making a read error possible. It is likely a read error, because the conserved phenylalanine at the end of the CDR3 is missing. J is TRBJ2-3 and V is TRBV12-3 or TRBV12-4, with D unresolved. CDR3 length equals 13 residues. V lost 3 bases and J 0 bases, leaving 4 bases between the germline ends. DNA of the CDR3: TGTGCCAGCAGTTTCCGGAGCACAGATACGCAGTATTAT. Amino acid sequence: CASSFRSTDTQYY.

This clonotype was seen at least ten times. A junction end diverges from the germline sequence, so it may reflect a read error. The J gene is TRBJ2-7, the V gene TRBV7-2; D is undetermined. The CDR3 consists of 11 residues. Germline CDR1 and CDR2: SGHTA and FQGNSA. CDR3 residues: CASSPSDEQYF. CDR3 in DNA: TGTGCCAGCAGCCCCTCCGACGAGCAGTACTTC.

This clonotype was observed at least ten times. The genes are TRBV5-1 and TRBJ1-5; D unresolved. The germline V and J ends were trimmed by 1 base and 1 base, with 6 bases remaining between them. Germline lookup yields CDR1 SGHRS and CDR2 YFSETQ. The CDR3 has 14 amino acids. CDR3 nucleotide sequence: TGCGCCAGCAGCTTGTCGGGAAGCAATCAGCCCCAGCATTTT. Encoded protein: CASSLSGSNQPQHF.

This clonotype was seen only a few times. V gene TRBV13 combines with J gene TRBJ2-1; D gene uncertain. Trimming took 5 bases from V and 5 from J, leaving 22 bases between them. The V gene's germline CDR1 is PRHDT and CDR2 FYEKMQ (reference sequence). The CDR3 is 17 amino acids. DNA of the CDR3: TGTGCCAGCAGCCTATTTCTCCCGCTCCTGCCGAACAATGAGCAGTTCTTC. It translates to CASSLFLPLLPNNEQFF.

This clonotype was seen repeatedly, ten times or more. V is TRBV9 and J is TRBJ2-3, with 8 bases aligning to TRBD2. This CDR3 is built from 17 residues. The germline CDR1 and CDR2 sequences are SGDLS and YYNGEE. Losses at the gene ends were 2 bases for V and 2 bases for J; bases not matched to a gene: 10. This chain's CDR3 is CASSVQPDSGVTDTQYF. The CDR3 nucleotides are TGTGCCAGCAGCGTCCAACCGGATAGCGGGGTCACAGATACGCAGTATTTT. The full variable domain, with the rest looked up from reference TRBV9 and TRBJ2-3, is DSGVTQTPKHLITATGQRVTLRCSPRSGDLSVYWYQQSLDQGLQFLIQYYNGEERAKGNILERFSAQQFPDLHSELNLSSLELGDSALYFCASSVQPDSGVTDTQYFGPGTRLTVL.

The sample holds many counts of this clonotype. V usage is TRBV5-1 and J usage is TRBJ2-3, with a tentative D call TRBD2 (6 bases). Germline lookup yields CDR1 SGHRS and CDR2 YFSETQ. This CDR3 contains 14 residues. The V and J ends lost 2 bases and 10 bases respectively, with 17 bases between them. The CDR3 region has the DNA TGCGCCAGCAGCTTAAGCCGCGGGGTGGGGGCGCAGTATTTT. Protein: CASSLSRGVGAQYF.

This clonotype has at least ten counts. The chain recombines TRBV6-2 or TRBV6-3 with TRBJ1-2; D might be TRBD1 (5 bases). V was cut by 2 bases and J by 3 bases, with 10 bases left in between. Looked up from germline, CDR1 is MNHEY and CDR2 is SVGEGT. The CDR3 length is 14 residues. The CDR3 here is CASSYPGFDYGYTF. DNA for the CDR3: TGTGCCAGCAGTTACCCAGGGTTTGACTATGGCTACACCTTC.

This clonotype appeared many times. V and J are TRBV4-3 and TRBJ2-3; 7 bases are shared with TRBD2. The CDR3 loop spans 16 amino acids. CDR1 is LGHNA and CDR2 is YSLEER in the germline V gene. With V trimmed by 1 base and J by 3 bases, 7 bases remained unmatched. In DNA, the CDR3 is TGCGCCAGCAGCCAAGGGTCTAGCGGAAAGACAGATACGCAGTATTTT. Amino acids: CASSQGSSGKTDTQYF.

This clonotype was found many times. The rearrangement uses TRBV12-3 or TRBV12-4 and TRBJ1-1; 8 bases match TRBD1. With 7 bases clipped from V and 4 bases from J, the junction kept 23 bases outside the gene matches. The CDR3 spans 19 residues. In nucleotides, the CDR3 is TGTGCCAGCACCTTCGTTGGGACGGTTAGTGGGACAGGAGGCACTGAAGCTTTCTTT. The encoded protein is CASTFVGTVSGTGGTEAFF.

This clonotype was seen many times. CDR3 sequence: CASSLAEETQYF. The CDR3 nucleotides read TGTGCCAGCAGCTTAGCAGAAGAGACCCAGTACTTC. J is TRBJ2-5 and V is TRBV7-9; D not certain. The CDR3 covers 12 residues. Trimming removed 0 bases from V and 3 bases from J, with 2 bases in between. Germline V gene data show CDR1 as SEHNR and CDR2 as FQNEAQ (reference sequence).

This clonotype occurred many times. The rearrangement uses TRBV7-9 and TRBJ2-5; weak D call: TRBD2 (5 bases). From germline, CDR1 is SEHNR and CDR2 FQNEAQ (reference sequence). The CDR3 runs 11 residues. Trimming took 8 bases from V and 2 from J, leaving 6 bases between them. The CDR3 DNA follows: TGTGCCAGCGGCGGGCAAGAGACCCAGTACTTC. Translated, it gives CASGGQETQYF.

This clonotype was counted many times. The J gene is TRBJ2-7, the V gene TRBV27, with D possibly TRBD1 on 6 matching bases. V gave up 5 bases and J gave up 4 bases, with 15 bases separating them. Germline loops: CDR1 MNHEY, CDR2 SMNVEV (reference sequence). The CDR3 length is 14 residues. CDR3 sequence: CASSPRGGGYEQYF. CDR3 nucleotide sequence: TGTGCCAGCAGTCCCAGAGGGGGTGGATACGAGCAGTACTTC.

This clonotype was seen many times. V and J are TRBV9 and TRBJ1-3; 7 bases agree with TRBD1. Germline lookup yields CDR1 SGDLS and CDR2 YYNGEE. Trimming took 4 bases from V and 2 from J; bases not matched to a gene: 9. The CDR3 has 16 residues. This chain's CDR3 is CASSPWTTGTGNTIYF. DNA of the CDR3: TGTGCCAGCAGCCCTTGGACGACAGGGACTGGAAACACCATATATTTT.

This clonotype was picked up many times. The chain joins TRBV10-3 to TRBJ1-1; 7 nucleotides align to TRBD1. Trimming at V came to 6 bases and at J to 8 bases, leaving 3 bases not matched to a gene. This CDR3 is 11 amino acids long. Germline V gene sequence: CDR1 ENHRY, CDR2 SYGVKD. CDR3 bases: TGTGCCATCAGCGCACAGGGGGAAGCTTTCTTT. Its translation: CAISAQGEAFF.

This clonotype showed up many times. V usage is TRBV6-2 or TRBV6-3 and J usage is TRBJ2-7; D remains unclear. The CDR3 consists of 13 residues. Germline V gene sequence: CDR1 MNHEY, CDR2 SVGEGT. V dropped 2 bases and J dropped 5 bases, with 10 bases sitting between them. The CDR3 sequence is CASSYRTLDEQYF. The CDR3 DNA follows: TGTGCCAGCAGTTACAGGACCCTCGACGAGCAGTACTTC.

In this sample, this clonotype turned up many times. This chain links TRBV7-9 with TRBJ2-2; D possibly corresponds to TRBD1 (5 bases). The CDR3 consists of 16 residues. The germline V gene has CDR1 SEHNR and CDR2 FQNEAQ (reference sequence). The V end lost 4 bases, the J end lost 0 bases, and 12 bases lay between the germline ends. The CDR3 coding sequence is TGTGCCAGCAGCTCCTACAGGACCGCGAACACCGGGGAGCTGTTTTTT. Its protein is CASSSYRTANTGELFF.

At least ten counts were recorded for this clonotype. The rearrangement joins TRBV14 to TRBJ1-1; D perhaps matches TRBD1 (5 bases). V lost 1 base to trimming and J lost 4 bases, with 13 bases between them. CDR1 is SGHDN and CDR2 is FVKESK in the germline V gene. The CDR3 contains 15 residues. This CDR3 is CASSQVLGPSTEAFF. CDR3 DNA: TGTGCCAGCAGCCAAGTATTGGGGCCAAGCACTGAAGCTTTCTTT.